Shown below are 21 T cell receptor beta chains from a single sample sequenced in a study of cytotoxic CD8 clonotypes in ibrutinib-treated CLL. Some clones are missing from TCRdb's copy, which holds only in-frame ones; the method was immunoSEQ multiplex PCR. The table records 200,000 to 250,000 clones, about four fifths of them present only once. The starting material was PBMCs, obtained after 12 months of ibrutinib treatment. The source of these receptors is a human donor with chronic lymphocytic leukemia.

The chain is built from TRBV19 and TRBJ1-2, with D possibly being TRBD1 (6 bases). The V gene lost 4 bases and the J gene lost 4 bases, with 13 bases spanning the gap. The CDR3 length is 14 residues. Germline CDR1 LNHDA, CDR2 SQIVND (reference sequence). The CDR3 DNA follows: TGTGCCAGTAGTAAGGACAGTAGAACCTATGGCTACACCTTC. Encoded protein: CASSKDSRTYGYTF.

The rearrangement links TRBV7-9 to TRBJ1-4; tentatively, D is TRBD1 (5 bases). Trimming left V 1 base short and J 7 bases short, with 19 bases between. The CDR3 has 17 amino acids. Germline values: CDR1 SEHNR, CDR2 FQNEAQ (reference sequence). DNA for the CDR3: TGTGCCAGCAGCTTAGGAGGAGGGGTCCCAGGGAGTGAAAAACTGTTTTTT. Protein: CASSLGGGVPGSEKLFF.

This chain links TRBV30 with TRBJ2-5, with 7 bases aligning to TRBD2. V lost 0 bases and J lost 5; bases outside the gene matches: 6. The CDR3 covers 14 residues. CDR1 and CDR2 (germline): GTSNPN, SVGIG (reference sequence). The DNA for the CDR3 is TGTGCCTGGAGTGTACTCGGGGGAGGGGAGACCCAGTACTTC. As protein: CAWSVLGGGETQYF.

The chain links TRBV18 to TRBJ2-5; perhaps D is TRBD1 or TRBD2 (5 bases each). CDR1 and CDR2 from the germline V gene are KGHSH and LQKENI. The CDR3 sequence is 14 residues long. Trimming shortened V by 3 bases and J by 4 bases, and 12 bases separated the two germline ends. Here the CDR3 reads CASSPAGASETQYF. CDR3 DNA sequence: TGTGCCAGCTCACCCGCCGGGGCATCAGAGACCCAGTACTTC.

This chain connects TRBV7-8 to TRBJ1-3; perhaps TRBD1 as D (5 bases). The CDR3 has 16 amino acids. Germline V CDR1 and CDR2: SGHVS, FQNEAQ. The V end was cut by 5 bases, the J end by 1 base, with 15 bases between. The CDR3 nucleotides are TGTGCCAGCAGCCCGGTGGGGGTAACGTCTGGAAACACCATATATTTT. Translated, it gives CASSPVGVTSGNTIYF.

The chain carries TRBV10-2 and TRBJ1-1; perhaps TRBD1 as D (5 bases). V was pared by 5 bases and J by 0 bases, with 10 bases between. CDR3 length equals 14 residues. The V gene's germline CDR1 is WSHSY and CDR2 SAAADI. CDR3 bases: TGCGCCAGCAGTCCCAGGGTTGTGAACACTGAAGCTTTCTTT. This sequence encodes CASSPRVVNTEAFF.

The chain links TRBV30 to TRBJ1-4, with D perhaps matching TRBD1 (6 bases). Germline-derived CDR1 and CDR2 are GTSNPN and SVGIG (reference sequence). V was cut by 3 bases and J by 12 bases, with 17 bases left in between. CDR3 length: 13 residues. CDR3 coding DNA: TGTGCCTGGAGCAAGGACAGTTTTTCAGAACTGTTTTTT. It is translated as CAWSKDSFSELFF. The full variable domain, with the rest looked up from reference TRBV30 and TRBJ1-4, is SQTIHQWPATLVQPVGSPLSLECTVEGTSNPNLYWYRQAAGRGLQLLFYSVGIGQISSEVPQNLSASRPQDRQFILSSKKLLLSDSGFYLCAWSKDSFSELFFGSGTQLSVL.

The chain recombines TRBV28 with TRBJ1-4, with 8 nucleotides matching TRBD1. This CDR3 has 14 residues. The trim removed 8 bases at V and 4 bases at J, leaving 6 bases unmatched. CDR1 MDHEN and CDR2 SYDVKM come from the germline V gene. The DNA of the CDR3 is TGTGCCAGCGCCCCGGGACAGGATAATGAAAAACTGTTTTTT. Translating gives CASAPGQDNEKLFF.

The J gene is TRBJ1-5, the V gene TRBV10-2; no clear D. The CDR3 runs 13 residues. V was clipped by 3 bases and J by 2 bases, with 5 bases between them. Germline loops: CDR1 WSHSY, CDR2 SAAADI. In DNA, the CDR3 is TGCGCCAGCAGTGACGGCGGCAATCAGCCCCAGCATTTT. Amino acid sequence: CASSDGGNQPQHF.

This clone showed up just a few times. This sequence joins TRBV5-1 and TRBJ2-3; D unclear. The V gene lost 7 bases and the J gene lost 5 bases, with 17 bases spanning the gap. The CDR3 consists of 14 residues. Germline CDR1 reads SGHRS; CDR2 reads YFSETQ. CDR3 bases: TGCGCCAGCGTGGCCCTAGTTGGGGTAGATACGCAGTATTTT. It codes for CASVALVGVDTQYF.

The chain combines TRBV9 with TRBJ2-7, with D possibly TRBD1 on 6 matching bases. The CDR3 has 14 amino acids. Germline CDR1 is SGDLS and CDR2 is YYNGEE. V was trimmed by 1 base and J by 0 bases, leaving 8 bases between them. The CDR3 spells CASSVSTGSYEQYF. For the CDR3, the DNA is TGTGCCAGCAGCGTATCGACAGGCTCCTACGAGCAGTACTTC.

Only a few counts were recorded for this clone. The rearrangement links TRBV5-1 to TRBJ2-2; D is unresolved. Germline CDR1 and CDR2: SGHRS and YFSETQ. Trimming shortened V by 5 bases and J by 0 bases, and 2 bases separated the two germline ends. CDR3 length: 12 residues. CDR3 protein: CASRPNTGELFF. CDR3 nucleotide sequence: TGCGCCAGCAGGCCGAACACCGGGGAGCTGTTTTTT.

This clone was counted ten times or more. V is TRBV4-1 and J is TRBJ2-5; D possibly corresponds to TRBD2 (5 bases). V lost 0 bases, J lost 5 bases, and 13 bases lay in between. Germline values: CDR1 MGHRA, CDR2 YSYEKL. This CDR3 comprises 15 residues. CDR3 loop: CASSQEVGGFETQYF. As DNA, the CDR3 is TGCGCCAGCAGCCAAGAAGTCGGAGGTTTCGAGACCCAGTACTTC.

This clone was counted a few times. The V call is TRBV4-1, the J call TRBJ2-3; 7 bases match TRBD2. CDR1 and CDR2 from the germline V gene are MGHRA and YSYEKL. CDR3 length: 11 residues. V lost 3 bases, J lost 9 bases, and 0 bases stayed unmatched. In nucleotides, the CDR3 is TGCGCCAGCAGCCAGGGGGGGACGCAGTATTTT. Residues: CASSQGGTQYF.

This clone was seen ten or more times. The chain employs TRBV4-2 and TRBJ2-2, with D possibly TRBD1 on 6 matching bases. The CDR3 contains 14 residues. Germline-derived CDR1 and CDR2 are LGHNA and YNFKEQ. Trimming pared 1 base from V and 3 bases from J, leaving 6 bases between. CDR3: CASSQGQDTGELFF. CDR3 bases: TGTGCCAGCAGCCAAGGACAGGACACCGGGGAGCTGTTTTTT.

This clone was observed a few times. This chain links TRBV25-1 with TRBJ2-7, with D perhaps given as TRBD1 or TRBD2 (5 bases each). V gave up 4 bases and J gave up 0 bases, with 10 bases separating them. The germline V gene encodes CDR1 MGHDK and CDR2 SYGVNS. CDR3 length: 14 amino acids. This chain's CDR3 is CASSGTGASYEQYF. CDR3 nucleotide sequence: TGTGCCAGCAGTGGGACCGGGGCCTCCTACGAGCAGTACTTC.

This clone has just one count. The chain carries TRBV11-1 and TRBJ2-3; 8 nucleotides match TRBD1. The CDR3 consists of 15 residues. CDR1 and CDR2 (germline): SGHAT, FQDESV (reference sequence). V was pared by 5 bases and J by 7 bases, with 11 bases of the junction left unmatched. CDR3 bases: TGTGCCAGCAGCACACTGGCGCAGGGGGCCTATACGCAGTATTTT. Protein product: CASSTLAQGAYTQYF.

The chain uses TRBV7-9 and TRBJ2-1; D is undetermined. This CDR3 has 15 amino acids. Between the trimmed V and J ends, which lost 1 base and 10 bases, there was a span of 17 bases. Germline V CDR1 and CDR2: SEHNR, FQNEAQ (reference sequence). DNA for the CDR3: TGTGCCAGCAGCTTAGTTCCGAGTTCATCGCGGGAGCAGTTCTTC. This codes for CASSLVPSSSREQFF.

This sequence joins TRBV27 and TRBJ2-1; a weak D match, TRBD2 (5 bases). The germline V gene encodes CDR1 MNHEY and CDR2 SMNVEV (reference sequence). The CDR3 sequence is 14 residues long. The V end lost 3 bases, the J end lost 5 bases, and 11 bases lay between the germline ends. CDR3 region: CASSFSDANNEQFF. The CDR3 nucleotides are TGTGCCAGCAGTTTTAGCGACGCAAACAATGAGCAGTTCTTC.

This chain uses TRBV5-6 with TRBJ1-5, with D tentatively TRBD1 (6 bases). V was shortened by 2 bases and J by 0 bases, with 15 bases between the two germline ends. This CDR3 region has 17 residues. Per the germline V gene, CDR1 is SGHDT and CDR2 is YYEEEE. CDR3 region: CASSFAGHSHSNQPQHF. The CDR3 DNA is TGTGCCAGCAGCTTCGCGGGACACAGTCATAGCAATCAGCCCCAGCATTTT.

With regard to this clone: Germline is not matched at one junction end, which may reflect a read error. This chain connects TRBV7-7 to TRBJ2-1, with 11 positions matching TRBD2. The germline V gene has CDR1 SSHAT and CDR2 FNYEAQ (reference sequence). CDR3 size: 15 residues. CDR3 nucleotide sequence: TGTGCTAGCAGCTTACAACTAGCGGGAGCTGGTGAGCAGTTCTTC. Its protein product is CASSLQLAGAGEQFF.